Listed here are 24 T cell receptor beta chains from one sample, sequenced in a study of blood T cell repertoires in COVID-19. TCRdb's table, derived via immunoSEQ multiplex PCR, lists solely in-frame clones and lacks some. In the table there are roughly 120,000 clones, 92% of which are singletons. Input material: peripheral blood. Receptors originate from a middle-aged man with COVID-19, enrolled during active disease.

The V call is TRBV6-6, the J call TRBJ2-5, with 7 bases fitting TRBD2. The CDR3 runs to 15 residues. Trimming took 6 bases from V and 0 from J; bases not matched to a gene: 7. From germline, CDR1 is MNHNY and CDR2 SVGAGI (reference sequence). CDR3 bases: TGTGCCAGCAGACCTCGGGACTACAACCAAGAGACCCAGTACTTC. As protein: CASRPRDYNQETQYF.

The chain employs TRBV7-9 and TRBJ2-4; TRBD2 agrees at 8 bases. With V trimmed by 4 bases and J by 0 bases, 2 bases remained unmatched. The germline gives CDR1 SEHNR, CDR2 FQNEAQ (reference sequence). The length of the CDR3 is 15 residues. CDR3 residues: CASSSSGLAKNIQYF. In DNA form, the CDR3 reads TGTGCCAGCAGCTCTAGCGGGTTAGCCAAAAACATTCAGTACTTC.

The chain is built from TRBV2 and TRBJ1-6; a weak D match, TRBD1 (5 bases). Germline assignment: CDR1 SNHLY and CDR2 FYNNEI. The CDR3 spans 18 residues. V lost 4 bases and J 7 bases, leaving 23 bases between the germline ends. The CDR3 spells CASSARLRDSALNSPLHF. CDR3 coding DNA: TGTGCCAGCAGTGCCCGGCTAAGAGACAGCGCGCTAAATTCACCCCTCCACTTT.

This rearrangement joins TRBV4-1 to TRBJ2-1; TRBD1 is a possible D gene (5 bases). The V gene lost 5 bases and the J gene lost 1 base, with 9 bases spanning the gap. Germline assignment: CDR1 MGHRA and CDR2 YSYEKL. CDR3 length equals 14 residues. As DNA, the CDR3 is TGCGCCAGCAGCGCAAGGGGATCCTACAATGAGCAGTTCTTC. Translating gives CASSARGSYNEQFF.

The chain uses TRBV27 and TRBJ1-2; no definite D call. The V end was cut by 4 bases, the J end by 4 bases, with 13 bases between. The germline CDR1 and CDR2 sequences are MNHEY and SMNVEV (reference sequence). The CDR3 sequence is 14 residues long. The CDR3 bases are TGTGCCAGCAGTTCCTCAACCGGAGGCTATGGCTACACCTTC. Protein: CASSSSTGGYGYTF.

The genes are TRBV5-4 and TRBJ2-2; D perhaps matches TRBD2 (6 bases). In germline, CDR1 is SGHNT, CDR2 YYREEE (reference sequence). CDR3 length equals 18 residues. The V end was cut by 4 bases, the J end by 2 bases, with 21 bases between. Here the CDR3 DNA reads TGTGCCAGCAGCAAACATCCGGGATCTAGCGCCAACACCGGGGAGCTGTTTTTT. It specifies CASSKHPGSSANTGELFF.

V usage is TRBV28 and J usage is TRBJ2-4; 9 bases agree with TRBD2. The germline V gene has CDR1 MDHEN and CDR2 SYDVKM. The length of the CDR3 is 17 residues. The V gene end was trimmed by 4 bases and the J gene end by 6 bases; junction bases not matched to a gene: 13. The CDR3 reads CASSSLGGGRVGNIQYF. Here the CDR3 DNA reads TGTGCCAGCAGTTCACTTGGGGGCGGGAGGGTTGGAAACATTCAGTACTTC.

The rearrangement uses TRBV6-6 and TRBJ2-5; the D gene is possibly TRBD2 (5 bases). Germline assignment: CDR1 MNHNY and CDR2 SVGAGI (reference sequence). V was cut by 6 bases and J by 2 bases, with 13 bases left in between. The CDR3 loop spans 14 amino acids. CDR3 sequence (DNA): TGTGCCAGCAGCTCGGGAAGTTGGCAAGAGACCCAGTACTTC. Encoded protein: CASSSGSWQETQYF.

This chain joins TRBV19 and TRBJ2-1; D is perhaps TRBD1 (5 bases). The V gene's germline CDR1 is LNHDA and CDR2 SQIVND (reference sequence). The CDR3 sequence is 15 residues long. The V end lost 2 bases, the J end lost 0 bases, and 8 bases lay between the germline ends. The CDR3 is CASSITGSSYNEQFF. The CDR3 nucleotides are TGTGCCAGTAGTATAACAGGAAGCTCCTACAATGAGCAGTTCTTC.

The CDR3 DNA reads as TGTGCCAGCAGCGTCAGGGACATCGAAAACATTCAGTACTTC. It specifies CASSVRDIENIQYF. The rearrangement joins TRBV9 to TRBJ2-4; D perhaps matches TRBD1 (6 bases). The germline gives CDR1 SGDLS, CDR2 YYNGEE. The V end was cut by 2 bases, the J end by 5 bases, with 11 bases between. There are 14 residues in the CDR3.

V and J are TRBV9 and TRBJ2-1, with 7 nucleotides matching TRBD2. V lost 0 bases, J lost 10 bases, and 13 bases stayed unmatched. The V gene's germline CDR1 is SGDLS and CDR2 YYNGEE. CDR3 length: 16 residues. The CDR3 here is CASSVGSGIVNSEQFF. The CDR3 DNA reads TGTGCCAGCAGCGTAGGGAGCGGGATCGTCAACAGCGAGCAGTTCTTC.

The chain couples TRBV6-4 to TRBJ2-2; 12 nucleotides agree with TRBD2. This CDR3 contains 15 residues. Germline V gene data show CDR1 as MRHNA and CDR2 as SNTAGT. V dropped 6 bases and J dropped 4; count of bases not matched to a gene: 3. The CDR3, as DNA: TGTGCCAGCAGCCCGACTAGCGGGAGCACCGGGGAGCTGTTTTTT. Residues: CASSPTSGSTGELFF.

The rearrangement joins TRBV19 to TRBJ2-1; a possible D gene is TRBD2 (6 bases). Looked up from germline, CDR1 is LNHDA and CDR2 is SQIVND (reference sequence). The CDR3 has 13 amino acids. With 10 bases removed from V and 4 bases from J, the gap between germline ends came to 14 bases. CDR3 nucleotides: TGTGCCACCACCCGGGAGCGTTACAATGAGCAGTTCTTC. As protein: CATTRERYNEQFF. The full variable domain, with the rest looked up from reference TRBV19 and TRBJ2-1, is DGGITQSPKYLFRKEGQNVTLSCEQNLNHDAMYWYRQDPGQGLRLIYYSQIVNDFQKGDIAEGYSVSREKKESFPLTVTSAQKNPTAFYLCATTRERYNEQFFGPGTRLTVL.

This chain connects TRBV5-1 to TRBJ2-5; weak D call: TRBD2 (6 bases). Trimming stripped 4 bases from V and 5 bases from J, with 15 bases between. From germline, CDR1 is SGHRS and CDR2 YFSETQ. The CDR3 runs to 14 residues. The DNA for the CDR3 is TGCGCCAGCAGCAACCCGGGACTTGCGGAGACCCAGTACTTC. Amino acid sequence: CASSNPGLAETQYF.

The rearrangement links TRBV5-1 to TRBJ1-1, with TRBD1 identical over 7 bases. Germline V CDR1 and CDR2: SGHRS, YFSETQ. The CDR3 sequence is 13 residues long. The trim removed 4 bases at V and 5 bases at J, leaving 5 bases unmatched. CDR3 sequence: CASSASGGTEAFF. As DNA, the CDR3 is TGCGCCAGCAGCGCATCAGGGGGTACTGAAGCTTTCTTT.

The CDR3 DNA is TGTGCCAGCAGCCAAGATCCCTTAGCGTCCTACGAGCAGTACTTC. It codes for CASSQDPLASYEQYF. The gene calls are TRBV3-1 (or the pseudogene TRBV3-2) and TRBJ2-7; D perhaps matches TRBD2 (5 bases). The length of the CDR3 is 15 residues. Germline lookup yields CDR1 LGHDT and CDR2 YNNKEL (reference sequence). V lost 0 bases, J lost 1 base, and 10 bases lay in between.

This clone occurred once. The V call is TRBV30, the J call TRBJ2-5; 12 positions match TRBD2. Germline CDR1 is GTSNPN and CDR2 is SVGIG (reference sequence). The V segment lost 4 bases and the J segment 7 bases; nucleotides outside the gene matches: 7. This CDR3 has 14 residues. The CDR3: CAWTQTSGGGTQYF. For the CDR3, the DNA is TGTGCCTGGACCCAGACTAGCGGGGGTGGGACCCAGTACTTC.

The chain employs TRBV3-1 (or the pseudogene TRBV3-2) and TRBJ1-2; D is perhaps TRBD1 (6 bases). CDR3 length: 16 residues. Per germline, CDR1 LGHDT and CDR2 YNNKEL (reference sequence). With 4 bases removed from V and 2 bases from J, the gap between germline ends came to 17 bases. Written as DNA, the CDR3 is TGTGCCAGCAGCCGCGGAAACAGGGCTGGGAACTATGGCTACACCTTC. The encoded protein is CASSRGNRAGNYGYTF.

The chain employs TRBV5-1 and TRBJ2-2; 9 bases are shared with TRBD1. V lost 0 bases to trimming and J lost 6 bases; unmatched junction nucleotides: 6. Germline CDR1 and CDR2: SGHRS and YFSETQ. The length of the CDR3 is 16 residues. The CDR3 protein is CASSLGDRVGAGELFF. CDR3 DNA: TGCGCCAGCAGCTTGGGGGACAGGGTCGGGGCCGGGGAGCTGTTTTTT.

J is TRBJ2-3 and V is TRBV5-1; TRBD2 aligns across 8 bases. Germline V gives CDR1 SGHRS, CDR2 YFSETQ. Trimming took 0 bases from V and 2 from J; bases not matched to a gene: 11. This CDR3 comprises 18 residues. CDR3 residues: CASSLAPSTSGFTDTQYF. CDR3 bases: TGCGCCAGCAGCTTGGCTCCCTCCACTAGCGGCTTCACAGATACGCAGTATTTT.

The chain employs TRBV27 and TRBJ1-5; no firm D call. The CDR3 extends over 15 amino acids. Trimming stripped 6 bases from V and 0 bases from J, with 12 bases between. Germline CDR1 MNHEY, CDR2 SMNVEV (reference sequence). The DNA for the CDR3 is TGTGCCAGCAGACAGACACCCTATAGCAATCAGCCCCAGCATTTT. Translating it yields CASRQTPYSNQPQHF.

The chain carries TRBV6-5 and TRBJ1-1; 8 bases fit TRBD1. The ends lost 2 bases at V and 5 bases at J; junction bases unmatched: 7. The CDR3 runs 15 residues. Germline V lookup: CDR1 MNHEY, CDR2 SVGAGI. In DNA form, the CDR3 reads TGTGCCAGCAGTTACGGTGGTTACAGGGGGACTGAAGCTTTCTTT. Its translation is CASSYGGYRGTEAFF.

This chain connects TRBV30 to TRBJ2-7; 9 bases agree with TRBD1. The CDR3 contains 13 residues. CDR1 is GTSNPN and CDR2 is SVGIG in the germline V gene (reference sequence). V gave up 5 bases and J gave up 6 bases; unmatched junction bases: 8. The CDR3 bases are TGTGCCTGGGGGAGGACAGGGGCGGGCGAGCAGTACTTC. Its translation: CAWGRTGAGEQYF.

The chain links TRBV28 to TRBJ1-2; D unresolved. The CDR3 contains 14 residues. The germline CDR1 and CDR2 sequences are MDHEN and SYDVKM. The ends were cut back, 1 base at V and 4 bases at J, with 10 bases in the middle. CDR3 residues: CASSLLASLYGYTF. DNA for the CDR3: TGTGCCAGCAGTTTATTAGCCAGCCTCTATGGCTACACCTTC.